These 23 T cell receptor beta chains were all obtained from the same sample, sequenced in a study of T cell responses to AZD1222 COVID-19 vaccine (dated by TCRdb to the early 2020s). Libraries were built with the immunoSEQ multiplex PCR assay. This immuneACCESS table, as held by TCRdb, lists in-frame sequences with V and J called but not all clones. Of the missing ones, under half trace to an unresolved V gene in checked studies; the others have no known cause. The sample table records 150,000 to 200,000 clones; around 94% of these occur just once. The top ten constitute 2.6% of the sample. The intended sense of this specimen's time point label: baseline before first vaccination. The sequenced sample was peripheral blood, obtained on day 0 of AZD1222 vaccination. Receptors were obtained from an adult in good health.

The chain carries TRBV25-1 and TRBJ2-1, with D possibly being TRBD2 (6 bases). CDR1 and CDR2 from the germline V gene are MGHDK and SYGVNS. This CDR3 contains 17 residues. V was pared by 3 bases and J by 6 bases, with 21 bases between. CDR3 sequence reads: CASSDSNGTPGSNEQFF. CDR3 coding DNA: TGTGCCAGCAGTGACTCTAACGGGACTCCGGGTTCCAATGAGCAGTTCTTC.

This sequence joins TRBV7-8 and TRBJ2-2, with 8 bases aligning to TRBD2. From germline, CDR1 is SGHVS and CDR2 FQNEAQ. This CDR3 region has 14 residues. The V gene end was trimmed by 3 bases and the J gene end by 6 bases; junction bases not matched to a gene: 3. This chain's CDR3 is CASSLLAGSGELFF. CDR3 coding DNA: TGTGCCAGCAGCTTGCTAGCGGGCTCCGGGGAGCTGTTTTTT. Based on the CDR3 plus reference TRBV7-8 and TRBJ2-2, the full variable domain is GAGVSQSPRYKVAKRGQDVALRCDPISGHVSLFWYQQALGQGPEFLTYFQNEAQLDKSGLPSDRFFAERPEGSVSTLKIQRTQQEDSAVYLCASSLLAGSGELFFGEGSRLTVL.

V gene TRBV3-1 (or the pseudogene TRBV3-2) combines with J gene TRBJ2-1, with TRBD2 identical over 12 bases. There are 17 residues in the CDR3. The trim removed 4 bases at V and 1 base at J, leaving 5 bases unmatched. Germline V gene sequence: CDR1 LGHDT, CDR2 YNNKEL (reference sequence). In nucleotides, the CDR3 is TGTGCCAGCAGCCTCAGAGGACTAGCGGGATCCTACAATGAGCAGTTCTTC. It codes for CASSLRGLAGSYNEQFF.

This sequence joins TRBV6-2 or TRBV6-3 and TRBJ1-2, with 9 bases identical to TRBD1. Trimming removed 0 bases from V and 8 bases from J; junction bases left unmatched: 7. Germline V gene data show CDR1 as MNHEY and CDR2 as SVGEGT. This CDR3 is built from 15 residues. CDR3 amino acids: CASSYSLGQGHGYTF. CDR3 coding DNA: TGTGCCAGCAGTTACTCATTAGGACAGGGGCACGGCTACACCTTC.

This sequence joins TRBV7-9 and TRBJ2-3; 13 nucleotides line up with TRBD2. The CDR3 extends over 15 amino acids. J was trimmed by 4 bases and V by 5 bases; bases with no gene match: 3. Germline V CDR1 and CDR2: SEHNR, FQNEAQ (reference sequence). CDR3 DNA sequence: TGTGCCAGCAGCCGGACTAGCGGGAGAGCAGATACGCAGTATTTT. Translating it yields CASSRTSGRADTQYF.

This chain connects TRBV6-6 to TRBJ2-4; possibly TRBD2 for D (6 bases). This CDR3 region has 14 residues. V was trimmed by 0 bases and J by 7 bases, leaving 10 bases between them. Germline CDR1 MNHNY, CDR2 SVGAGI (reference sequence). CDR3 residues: CASSYSTGTNIQYF. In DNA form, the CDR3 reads TGTGCCAGCAGTTACTCGACGGGGACTAACATTCAGTACTTC.

This CDR3 reads CASSLVAGTLYGYTF. CDR3 in DNA: TGTGCCAGCAGCTTAGTGGCCGGGACACTTTATGGCTACACCTTC. The chain links TRBV7-9 to TRBJ1-2; D is perhaps TRBD1 (6 bases). Germline-derived CDR1 and CDR2 are SEHNR and FQNEAQ (reference sequence). V was pared by 1 base and J by 5 bases, with 14 bases between. CDR3 size: 15 residues. The complete variable domain, with remaining parts taken from reference TRBV7-9 and TRBJ1-2, reads DTGVSQNPRHKITKRGQNVTFRCDPISEHNRLYWYRQTLGQGPEFLTYFQNEAQLEKSRLLSDRFSAERPKGSFSTLEIQRTEQGDSAMYLCASSLVAGTLYGYTFGSGTRLTVV.

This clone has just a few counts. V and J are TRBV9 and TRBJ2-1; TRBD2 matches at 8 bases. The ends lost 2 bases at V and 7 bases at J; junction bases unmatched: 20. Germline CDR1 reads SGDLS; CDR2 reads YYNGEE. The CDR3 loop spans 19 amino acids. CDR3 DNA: TGTGCCAGCAGCGTCTCCCTATGGGAAGGTCAGCGGGAGCGGAATGAGCAGTTCTTC. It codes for CASSVSLWEGQRERNEQFF.

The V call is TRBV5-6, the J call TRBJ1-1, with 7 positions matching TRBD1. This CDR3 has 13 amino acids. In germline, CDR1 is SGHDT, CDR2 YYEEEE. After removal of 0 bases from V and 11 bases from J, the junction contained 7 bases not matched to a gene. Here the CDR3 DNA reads TGTGCCAGCAGCTTGGGGACAGGTCTGAATGCTTTCTTT. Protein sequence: CASSLGTGLNAFF. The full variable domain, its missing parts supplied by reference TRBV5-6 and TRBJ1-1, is DAGVTQSPTHLIKTRGQQVTLRCSPKSGHDTVSWYQQALGQGPQFIFQYYEEEERQRGNFPDRFSGHQFPNYSSELNVNALLLGDSALYLCASSLGTGLNAFFGQGTRLTVV.

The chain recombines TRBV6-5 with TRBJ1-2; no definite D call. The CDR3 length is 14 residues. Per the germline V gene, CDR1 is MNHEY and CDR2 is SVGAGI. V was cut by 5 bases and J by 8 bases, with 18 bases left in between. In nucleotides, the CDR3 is TGTGCCAGCAGTCCCCCCGGGCCCCTGAGGGGCTACACCTTC. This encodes CASSPPGPLRGYTF.

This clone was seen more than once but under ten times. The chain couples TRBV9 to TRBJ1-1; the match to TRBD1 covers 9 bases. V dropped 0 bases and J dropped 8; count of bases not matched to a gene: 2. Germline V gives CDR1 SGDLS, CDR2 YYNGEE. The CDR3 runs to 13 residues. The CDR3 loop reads CASSVAGTGEAFF. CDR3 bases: TGTGCCAGCAGCGTAGCGGGGACAGGGGAAGCTTTCTTT.

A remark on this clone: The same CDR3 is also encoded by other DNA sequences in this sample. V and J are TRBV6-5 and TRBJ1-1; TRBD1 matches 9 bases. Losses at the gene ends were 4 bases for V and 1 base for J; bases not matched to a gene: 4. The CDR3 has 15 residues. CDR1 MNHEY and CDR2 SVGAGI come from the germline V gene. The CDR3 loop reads CASSSGGQGNTEAFF. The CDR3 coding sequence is TGTGCCAGCAGTTCGGGGGGACAGGGGAACACTGAAGCTTTCTTT.

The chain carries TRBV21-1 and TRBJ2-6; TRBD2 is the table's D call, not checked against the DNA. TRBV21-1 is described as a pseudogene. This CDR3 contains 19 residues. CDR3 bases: TGTGCCAGCAGCAAATCAGGGAGGGACGGATTCTCTGGGGCCAACGTCCTGACTTTC. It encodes CASSKSGRDGFSGANVLTF.

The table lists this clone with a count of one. The CDR3 sequence: CASNEVTGTGWRAFF. CDR3 sequence (DNA): TGTGCCAGCAACGAAGTGACAGGGACAGGGTGGCGAGCTTTCTTT. The J gene is TRBJ1-1, the V gene TRBV28, with 9 positions matching TRBD1. The V and J ends lost 7 bases and 10 bases, in that order; junction bases with no gene match: 16. The CDR3 has 15 amino acids. The germline V gene encodes CDR1 MDHEN and CDR2 SYDVKM. Combining the CDR3 with reference TRBV28 and TRBJ1-1 gives the whole variable domain DVKVTQSSRYLVKRTGEKVFLECVQDMDHENMFWYRQDPGLGLRLIYFSYDVKMKEKGDIPEGYSVSREKKERFSLILESASTNQTSMYLCASNEVTGTGWRAFFGQGTRLTVV.

The CDR3 region is CASSFGTSGMETQYF. DNA of the CDR3: TGTGCCAGCAGCTTTGGTACTAGCGGGATGGAGACCCAGTACTTC. J is TRBJ2-5 and V is TRBV7-9; 10 bases align to TRBD2. The CDR3 is 15 amino acids. Germline V gene lookup returns CDR1 SEHNR and CDR2 FQNEAQ (reference sequence). Trimming removed 3 bases from V and 5 bases from J; junction bases left unmatched: 6.

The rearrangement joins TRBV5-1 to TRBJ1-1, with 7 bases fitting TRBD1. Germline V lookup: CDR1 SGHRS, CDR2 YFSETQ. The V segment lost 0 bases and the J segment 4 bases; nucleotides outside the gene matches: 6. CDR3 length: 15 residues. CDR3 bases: TGCGCCAGCAGCTTGGGCGCGACAGGGACCACTGAAGCTTTCTTT. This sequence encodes CASSLGATGTTEAFF.

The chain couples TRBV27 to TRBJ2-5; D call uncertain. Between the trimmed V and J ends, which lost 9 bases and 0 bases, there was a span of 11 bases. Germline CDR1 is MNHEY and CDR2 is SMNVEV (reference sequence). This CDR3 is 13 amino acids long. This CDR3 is CASSTVYQETQYF. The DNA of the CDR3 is TGTGCCAGTTCAACAGTGTACCAAGAGACCCAGTACTTC.

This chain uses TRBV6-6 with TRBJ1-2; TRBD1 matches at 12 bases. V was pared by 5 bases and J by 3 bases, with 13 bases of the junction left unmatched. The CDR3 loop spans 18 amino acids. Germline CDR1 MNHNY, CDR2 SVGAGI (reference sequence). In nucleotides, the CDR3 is TGTGCCAGCAGTCCCCCGGGACAGGGGGCACCACTACACTATGGCTACACCTTC. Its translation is CASSPPGQGAPLHYGYTF.

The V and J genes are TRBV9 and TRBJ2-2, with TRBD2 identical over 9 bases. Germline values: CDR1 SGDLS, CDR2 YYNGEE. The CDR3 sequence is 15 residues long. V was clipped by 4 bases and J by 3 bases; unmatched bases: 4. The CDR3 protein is CASSWTSEDTGELFF. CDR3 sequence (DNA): TGTGCCAGCAGCTGGACTAGCGAGGACACCGGGGAGCTGTTTTTT.

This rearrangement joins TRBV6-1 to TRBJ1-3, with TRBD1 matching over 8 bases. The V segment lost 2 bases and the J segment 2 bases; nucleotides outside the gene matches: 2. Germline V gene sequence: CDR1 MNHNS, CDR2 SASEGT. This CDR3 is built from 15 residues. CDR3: CASSETQGAGNTIYF. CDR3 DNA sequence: TGTGCCAGCAGTGAAACACAGGGGGCTGGAAACACCATATATTTT.

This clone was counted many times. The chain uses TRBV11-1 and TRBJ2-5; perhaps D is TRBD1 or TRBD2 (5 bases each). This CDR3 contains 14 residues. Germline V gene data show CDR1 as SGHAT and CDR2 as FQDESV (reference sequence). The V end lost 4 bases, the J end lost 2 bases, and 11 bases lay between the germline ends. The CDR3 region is CASSYLEGQETQYF. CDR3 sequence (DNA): TGTGCCAGCAGCTACCTCGAGGGGCAAGAGACCCAGTACTTC.

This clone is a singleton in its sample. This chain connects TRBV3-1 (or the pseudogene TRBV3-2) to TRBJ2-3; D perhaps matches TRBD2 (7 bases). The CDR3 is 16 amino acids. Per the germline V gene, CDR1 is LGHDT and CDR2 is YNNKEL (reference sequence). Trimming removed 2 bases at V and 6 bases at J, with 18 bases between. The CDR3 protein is CASSQLGLGGGDTQYF. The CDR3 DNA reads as TGTGCCAGCAGCCAACTAGGACTAGGGGGAGGGGATACGCAGTATTTT.

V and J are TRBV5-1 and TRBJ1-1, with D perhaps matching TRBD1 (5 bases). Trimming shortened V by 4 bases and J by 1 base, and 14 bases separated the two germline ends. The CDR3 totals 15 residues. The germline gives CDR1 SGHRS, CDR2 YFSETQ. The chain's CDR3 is CASSPDKLKNTEAFF. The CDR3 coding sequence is TGCGCCAGCAGCCCGGACAAATTGAAGAACACTGAAGCTTTCTTT. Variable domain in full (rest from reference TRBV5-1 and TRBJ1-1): KAGVTQTPRYLIKTRGQQVTLSCSPISGHRSVSWYQQTPGQGLQFLFEYFSETQRNKGNFPGRFSGRQFSNSRSEMNVSTLELGDSALYLCASSPDKLKNTEAFFGQGTRLTVV.